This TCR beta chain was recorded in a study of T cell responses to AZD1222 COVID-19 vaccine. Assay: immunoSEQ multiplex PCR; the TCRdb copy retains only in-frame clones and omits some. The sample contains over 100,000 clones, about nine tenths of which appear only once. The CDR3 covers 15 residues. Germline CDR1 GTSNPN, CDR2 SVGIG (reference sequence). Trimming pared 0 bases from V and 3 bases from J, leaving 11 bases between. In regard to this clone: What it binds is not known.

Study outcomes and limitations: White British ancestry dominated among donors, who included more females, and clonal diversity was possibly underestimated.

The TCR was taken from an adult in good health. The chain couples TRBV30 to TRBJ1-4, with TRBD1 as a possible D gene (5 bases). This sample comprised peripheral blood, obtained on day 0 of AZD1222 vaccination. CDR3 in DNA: TGTGCCTGGAGTGTAGGGCAGGGAGCTAATGAAAAACTGTTTTTT. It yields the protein CAWSVGQGANEKLFF.